The source of this T cell receptor beta chain is a study of early T cells in non-severe SARS-CoV-2 infection. Study-level background: Sequenced material consisted of bulk RNA (from unsorted whole blood), and chains were unpaired. Points from the study as a whole: Using VDJdb, the matching emphasized anti-spike CD8 responses while missing private and CD4 specificities.

The CDR3 has 13 residues. Per the germline V gene, CDR1 is MGHRA and CDR2 is YSYEKL. V was clipped by 0 bases and J by 6 bases, with 3 bases between them. Researchers attached unique molecular identifiers to individual cDNA molecules. TCRdb redid the calling of the 5' RACE reads with MiXCR, one entry per CDR3 protein. The sample holds over 75,000 distinct CDR3 sequences, under 15% seen once. On this clonotype itself: The antigen is not known.

The TCR was taken from an adult who was a healthcare worker with PCR-confirmed SARS-CoV-2 infection or an uninfected control (not recorded which). Sequenced material: whole blood. The chain has TRBV4-1 and TRBJ1-6; D is unresolved. The CDR3 coding sequence is TGCGCCAGCAGCCAAGAAAGTAATTCACCCCTCCACTTT. It yields the protein CASSQESNSPLHF.